The rows below give T cell receptor beta chains drawn from one sample of a study of human T cells and chemical hapten exposure. Using its own MiXCR run on the RACE reads, TCRdb lists one record per CDR3 protein. The sample contains some 84,000 distinct CDR3 sequences, approximately 10% of which appear only once. The material was whole blood, obtained in connection with sensitization to the hapten diphenylcyclopropenone (DPC). The receptors were sampled from a woman aged 50 to 60 with alopecia areata. Some clones in this sample may be carry-over from other donors' samples. Both conserved end residues are part of each CDR3. A D gene is named only where the DNA matches it firmly. Clone size is given for some rows only: seen once, a few or many times, or a class if the clone is expanded.

D	J	V	size	CDR3
.	TRBJ2-7	TRBV5-1	.	CASSYGELQGAYEQYF
TRBD2	TRBJ2-1	TRBV9	.	CASSVSGTSYNEQFF
.	TRBJ1-1	TRBV7-9	many	CASSLMGPPEAFF
.	TRBJ2-3	TRBV6-2/TRBV6-3	.	CASSYSPSGYTDTQYF
.	TRBJ1-1	TRBV6-1	.	CASRRRGPDTEAFF
.	TRBJ2-5	TRBV14	many	CASSQKSGETQYF
TRBD1	TRBJ2-3	TRBV23-1	few	CAWILRDRHVDTQYF
TRBD2	TRBJ2-3	TRBV20-1	.	CSARGRIAGAWGRTDTQYF
.	TRBJ1-5	TRBV24-1	many	CATSRGSNQPQHF
TRBD1	TRBJ1-1	TRBV9	.	CASSPRQGAMNTEAFF
TRBD1	TRBJ1-1	TRBV14	.	CASSQDPGGLTEAFF
.	TRBJ2-3	TRBV28	.	CASSPSGEGTDTQYF
.	TRBJ2-1	TRBV24-1	many	CATSDFQGSYNEQFF
.	TRBJ2-7	TRBV3-1	.	CASSQGWRVGDEQYF
TRBD2	TRBJ2-1	TRBV18	.	CASSPPRGSGFSNEQFF
.	TRBJ2-3	TRBV12-3/TRBV12-4	many	CASRRTSFWATQYF
TRBD2	TRBJ2-3	TRBV20-1	many	CSARETDTQYF
TRBD2	TRBJ2-1	TRBV3-1	few	CASSRAGLAGKNEQFF
.	TRBJ2-1	TRBV7-2	few	CASSFTRKQFF
.	TRBJ1-1	TRBV6-5	many	CASSSPLGSTEAFF
TRBD1	TRBJ2-3	TRBV9	.	CASSARTGGTDTQYF
TRBD1	TRBJ1-5	TRBV20-1	many	CSASLGSGTGAQPQHF
.	TRBJ2-2	TRBV7-8	.	CASSFGGAGTGELFF
TRBD2	TRBJ2-7	TRBV20-1	many	CSAQREAYEQYF
TRBD2	TRBJ2-1	TRBV20-1	few	CSAPRGGLAGGGEQFF
.	TRBJ2-1	TRBV29-1	many	CSVEFPGRANEQFF
.	TRBJ2-7	TRBV27	.	CASSLEASNEQYF
TRBD2	TRBJ2-1	TRBV6-6	many	CASRADSRGGQFF
.	TRBJ1-1	TRBV7-6	many	CASSLTVNTEAFF
.	TRBJ2-4	TRBV7-2	few	CASSPIDLLAKNIQYF
TRBD2	TRBJ2-7	TRBV20-1	many	CSARDLLAASYEQYF
.	TRBJ2-2	TRBV10-1	many	CASSLGASGELFF
.	TRBJ2-7	TRBV20-1	many	CSARAGNEQYF
.	TRBJ1-4	TRBV19	.	CASANQENEKLFF
.	TRBJ1-1	TRBV7-2	many	CASSLLVTEAFF
TRBD1	TRBJ2-7	TRBV12-3/TRBV12-4	many	CASSRTGSSYEQYF
TRBD1	TRBJ1-3	TRBV20-1	.	CSARGTGRGNTIYF
.	TRBJ2-5	TRBV9	.	CASSAPPLLETQYF
.	TRBJ1-5	TRBV3-1	many	CASSQGGQPQHF
.	TRBJ2-1	TRBV5-1	few	CASSLGPSSNEQFF